This T cell receptor (beta chain) was obtained from a study of cytotoxic CD8 clonotypes in ibrutinib-treated CLL. Background on the study: A median approximately 12 months of treatment, range 6 to 36, preceded the collection of response samples. Mean per-sample yields comprised roughly 280,000 productive templates and approximately 97,000 productive rearrangements.

Assay: immunoSEQ multiplex PCR; the TCRdb copy retains only in-frame clones and omits some. The table records 40,000 to 55,000 clones, over 80% of them present only once. The CDR3 has 12 residues. The V gene lost 6 bases and the J gene lost 2 bases, with 7 bases spanning the gap. The germline V gene encodes CDR1 MNHEY and CDR2 SMNVEV (reference sequence). Findings and limits, study-wide: Clonality measured at baseline exceeded age-matched healthy donors, tracking circulating CD8+ T-cell counts. Clonality climbed at ibrutinib response, then dropped toward baseline at progression.

Details on this clone: Its specificity is unknown. The sample carries other DNA sequences with the same CDR3.

The specimen was PBMCs, collected after 24 months of ibrutinib treatment. J is TRBJ1-2 and V is TRBV27; TRBD1 is a possible D gene (6 bases). The receptor comes from a human donor with chronic lymphocytic leukemia. CDR3 in amino acids: CASRQGNYGYTF. The CDR3 DNA reads as TGTGCCAGCAGACAGGGCAACTATGGCTACACCTTC.